This TCR beta chain was recorded in a study of shared clonotypes between healthy human individuals. Study-level points and caveats: Expectations were that clonotype sharing among donors would be affected by sequencing depth.

A single count supports this clone. Its matching antigen is unknown. The CDR3 extends over 13 amino acids. Per germline, CDR1 SGHKS and CDR2 YYEKEE (reference sequence). The V and J ends lost 3 bases and 8 bases, in that order; junction bases with no gene match: 7. Profiled with immunoSEQ multiplex PCR; TCRdb holds only in-frame clones, not every one. The data contain around 750,000 clones, under 80% of them singletons. The chain joins TRBV5-5 to TRBJ1-2; 7 bases map to TRBD1. Sequencing used memory CD4+ T cells sorted from blood. Regarding subset: CD45RA-negative fraction. The sequence was collected from a woman in her thirties in good health. The CDR3 here is CASSYRQGEGYTF. The CDR3 DNA reads as TGTGCCAGCAGCTACCGACAGGGTGAAGGCTACACCTTC.